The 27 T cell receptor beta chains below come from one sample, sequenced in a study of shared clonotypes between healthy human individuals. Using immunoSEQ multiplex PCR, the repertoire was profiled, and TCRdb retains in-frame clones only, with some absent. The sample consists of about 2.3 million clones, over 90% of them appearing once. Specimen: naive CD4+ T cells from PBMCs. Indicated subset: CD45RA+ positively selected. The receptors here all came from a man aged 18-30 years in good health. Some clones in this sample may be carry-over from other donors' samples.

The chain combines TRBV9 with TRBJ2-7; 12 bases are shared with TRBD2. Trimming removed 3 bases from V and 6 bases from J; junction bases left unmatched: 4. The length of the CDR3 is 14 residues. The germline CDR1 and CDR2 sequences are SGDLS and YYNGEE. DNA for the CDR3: TGTGCCAGCAGCGGACTAGCGGGAGCTTTCGAGCAGTACTTC. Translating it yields CASSGLAGAFEQYF.

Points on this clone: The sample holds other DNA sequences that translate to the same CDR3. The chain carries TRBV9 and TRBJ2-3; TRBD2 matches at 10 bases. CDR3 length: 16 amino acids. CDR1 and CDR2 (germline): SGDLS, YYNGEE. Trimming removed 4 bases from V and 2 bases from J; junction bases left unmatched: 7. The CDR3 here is CASSPLGLADTDTQYF. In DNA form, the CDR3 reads TGTGCCAGCAGCCCTCTCGGACTAGCGGACACAGATACGCAGTATTTT.

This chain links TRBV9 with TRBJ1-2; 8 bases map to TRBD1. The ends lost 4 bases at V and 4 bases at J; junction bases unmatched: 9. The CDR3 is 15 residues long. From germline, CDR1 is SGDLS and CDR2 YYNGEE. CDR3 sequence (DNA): TGTGCCAGCAGCCCCGGGGGGACAGGCGTCTATGGCTACACCTTC. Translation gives CASSPGGTGVYGYTF.

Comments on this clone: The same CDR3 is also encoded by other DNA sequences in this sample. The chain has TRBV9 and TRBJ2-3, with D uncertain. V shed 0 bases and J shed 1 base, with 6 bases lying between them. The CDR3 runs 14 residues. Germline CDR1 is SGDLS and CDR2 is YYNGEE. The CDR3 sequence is CASSVATGTDTQYF. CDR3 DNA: TGTGCCAGCAGCGTAGCTACAGGCACAGATACGCAGTATTTT. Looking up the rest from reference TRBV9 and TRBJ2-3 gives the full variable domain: DSGVTQTPKHLITATGQRVTLRCSPRSGDLSVYWYQQSLDQGLQFLIQYYNGEERAKGNILERFSAQQFPDLHSELNLSSLELGDSALYFCASSVATGTDTQYFGPGTRLTVL.

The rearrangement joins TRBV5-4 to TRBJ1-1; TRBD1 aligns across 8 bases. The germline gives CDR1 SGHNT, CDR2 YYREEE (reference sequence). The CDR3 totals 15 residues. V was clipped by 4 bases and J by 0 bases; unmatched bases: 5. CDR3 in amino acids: CASSLETGVNTEAFF. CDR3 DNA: TGTGCCAGCAGCCTTGAGACAGGGGTGAACACTGAAGCTTTCTTT.

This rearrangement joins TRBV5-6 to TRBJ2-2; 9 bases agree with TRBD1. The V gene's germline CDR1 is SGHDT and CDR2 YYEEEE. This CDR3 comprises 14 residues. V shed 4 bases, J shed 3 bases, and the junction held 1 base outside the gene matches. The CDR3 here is CASSRQGDTGELFF. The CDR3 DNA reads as TGTGCCAGCAGCCGACAGGGGGACACCGGGGAGCTGTTTTTT.

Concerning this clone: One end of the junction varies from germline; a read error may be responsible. The CDR3 loop reads CASSIVAGPQQTQYF. The CDR3, as DNA: TGTGCCAGTAGTATTGTAGCGGGTCCCCAACAGACCCAGTACTTC. This chain connects TRBV19 to TRBJ2-5; TRBD2 aligns across 7 bases. Looked up from germline, CDR1 is LNHDA and CDR2 is SQIVND (reference sequence). CDR3 size: 15 residues.

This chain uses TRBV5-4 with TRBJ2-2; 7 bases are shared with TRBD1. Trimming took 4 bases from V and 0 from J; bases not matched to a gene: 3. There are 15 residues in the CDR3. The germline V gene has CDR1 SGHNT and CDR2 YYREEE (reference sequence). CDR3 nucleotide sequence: TGTGCCAGCAGCACCGGGACAGCGAACACCGGGGAGCTGTTTTTT. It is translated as CASSTGTANTGELFF.

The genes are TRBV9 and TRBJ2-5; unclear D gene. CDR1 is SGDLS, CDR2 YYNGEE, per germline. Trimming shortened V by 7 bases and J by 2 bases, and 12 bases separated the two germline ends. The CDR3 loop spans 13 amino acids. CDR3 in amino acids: CASGSSRQETQYF. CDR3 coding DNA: TGTGCCAGCGGGTCTAGTCGGCAAGAGACCCAGTACTTC.

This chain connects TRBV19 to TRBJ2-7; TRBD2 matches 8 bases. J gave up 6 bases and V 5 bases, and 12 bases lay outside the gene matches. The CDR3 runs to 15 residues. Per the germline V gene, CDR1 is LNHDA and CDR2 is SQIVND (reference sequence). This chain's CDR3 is CASSGQSGGQAEQYF. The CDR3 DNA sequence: TGTGCCAGTAGTGGACAGAGCGGGGGTCAGGCCGAGCAGTACTTC.

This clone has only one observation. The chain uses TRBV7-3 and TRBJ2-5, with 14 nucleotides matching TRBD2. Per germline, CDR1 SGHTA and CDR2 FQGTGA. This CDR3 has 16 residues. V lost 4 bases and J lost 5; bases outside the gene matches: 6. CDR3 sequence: CASSYGTSGSGETQYF. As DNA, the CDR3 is TGTGCCAGCAGCTACGGGACTAGCGGGAGCGGGGAGACCCAGTACTTC.

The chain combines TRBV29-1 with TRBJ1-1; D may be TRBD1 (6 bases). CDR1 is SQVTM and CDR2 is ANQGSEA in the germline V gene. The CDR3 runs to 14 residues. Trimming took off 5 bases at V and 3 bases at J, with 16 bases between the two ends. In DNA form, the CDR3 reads TGCAGCGTTTACAAGGGAAGGGGGGACACTGAAGCTTTCTTT. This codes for CSVYKGRGDTEAFF. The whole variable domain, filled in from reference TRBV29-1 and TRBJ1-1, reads SAVISQKPSRDICQRGTSLTIQCQVDSQVTMMFWYRQQPGQSLTLIATANQGSEATYESGFVIDKFPISRPNLTFSTLTVSNMSPEDSSIYLCSVYKGRGDTEAFFGQGTRLTVV.

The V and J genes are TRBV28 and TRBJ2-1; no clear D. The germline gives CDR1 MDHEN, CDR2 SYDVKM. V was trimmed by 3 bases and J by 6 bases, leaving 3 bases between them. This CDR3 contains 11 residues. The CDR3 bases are TGTGCCAGCAGTTTTCTCAATGAGCAGTTCTTC. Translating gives CASSFLNEQFF.

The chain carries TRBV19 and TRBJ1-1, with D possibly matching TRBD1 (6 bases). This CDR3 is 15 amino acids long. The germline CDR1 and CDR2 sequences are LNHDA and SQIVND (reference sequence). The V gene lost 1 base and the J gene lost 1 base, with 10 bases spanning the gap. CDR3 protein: CASSIGRTANTEAFF. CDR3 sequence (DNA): TGTGCCAGTAGTATAGGAAGGACAGCGAACACTGAAGCTTTCTTT.

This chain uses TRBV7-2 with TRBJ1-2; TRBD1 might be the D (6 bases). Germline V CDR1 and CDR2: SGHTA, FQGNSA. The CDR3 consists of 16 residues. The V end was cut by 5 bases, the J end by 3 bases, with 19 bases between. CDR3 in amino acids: CASSGTGREPYYGYTF. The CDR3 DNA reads TGTGCCAGCAGCGGTACAGGGCGCGAACCTTACTATGGCTACACCTTC.

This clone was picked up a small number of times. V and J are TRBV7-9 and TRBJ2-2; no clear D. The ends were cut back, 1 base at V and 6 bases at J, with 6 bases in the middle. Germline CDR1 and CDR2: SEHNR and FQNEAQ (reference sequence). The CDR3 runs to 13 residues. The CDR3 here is CASSLVPSGELFF. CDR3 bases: TGTGCCAGCAGCTTAGTCCCGTCCGGGGAGCTGTTTTTT.

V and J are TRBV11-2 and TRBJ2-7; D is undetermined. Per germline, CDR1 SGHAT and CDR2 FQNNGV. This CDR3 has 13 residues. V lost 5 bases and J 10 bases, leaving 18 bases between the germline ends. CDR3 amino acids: CASSPFAAGRQYF. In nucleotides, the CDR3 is TGTGCCAGCAGCCCTTTTGCGGCAGGCAGACAGTACTTC.

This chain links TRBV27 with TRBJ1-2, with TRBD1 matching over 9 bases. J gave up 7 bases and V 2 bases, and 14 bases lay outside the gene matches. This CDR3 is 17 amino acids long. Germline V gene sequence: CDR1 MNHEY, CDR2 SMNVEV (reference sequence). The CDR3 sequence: CASSLTGTGLDTIGYTF. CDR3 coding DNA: TGTGCCAGCAGTTTAACCGGGACAGGGTTGGACACAATTGGCTACACCTTC.

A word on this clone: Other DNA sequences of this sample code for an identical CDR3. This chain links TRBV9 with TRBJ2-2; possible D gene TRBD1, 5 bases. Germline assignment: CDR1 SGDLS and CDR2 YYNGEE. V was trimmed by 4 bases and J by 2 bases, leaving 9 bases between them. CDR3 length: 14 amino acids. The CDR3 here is CASSPQGNTGELFF. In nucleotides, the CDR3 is TGTGCCAGCAGCCCTCAGGGAAACACCGGGGAGCTGTTTTTT.

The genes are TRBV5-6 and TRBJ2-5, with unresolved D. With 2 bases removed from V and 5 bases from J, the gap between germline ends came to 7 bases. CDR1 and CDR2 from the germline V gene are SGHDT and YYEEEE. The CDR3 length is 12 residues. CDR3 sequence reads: CASSFVEETQYF. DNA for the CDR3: TGTGCCAGCAGCTTTGTGGAGGAGACCCAGTACTTC.

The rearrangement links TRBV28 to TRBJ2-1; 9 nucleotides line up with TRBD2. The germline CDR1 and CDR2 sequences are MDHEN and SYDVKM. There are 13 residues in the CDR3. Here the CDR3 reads CAISGRNHNEQFF. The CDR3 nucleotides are TGTGCTATAAGCGGGAGGAACCACAATGAGCAGTTCTTC.

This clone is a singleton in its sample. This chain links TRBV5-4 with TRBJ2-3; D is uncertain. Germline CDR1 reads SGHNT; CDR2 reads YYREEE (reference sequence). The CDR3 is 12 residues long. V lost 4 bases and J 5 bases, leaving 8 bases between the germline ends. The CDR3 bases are TGTGCCAGCAGCCCGGCCAAAGATACGCAGTATTTT. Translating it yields CASSPAKDTQYF.

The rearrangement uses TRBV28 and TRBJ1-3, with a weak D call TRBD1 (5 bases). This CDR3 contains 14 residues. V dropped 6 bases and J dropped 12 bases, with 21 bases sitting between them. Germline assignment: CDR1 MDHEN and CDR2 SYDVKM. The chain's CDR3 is CASSVPGTRGSIYF. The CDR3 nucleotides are TGTGCCAGCAGCGTCCCCGGGACCCGGGGGAGCATATATTTT.

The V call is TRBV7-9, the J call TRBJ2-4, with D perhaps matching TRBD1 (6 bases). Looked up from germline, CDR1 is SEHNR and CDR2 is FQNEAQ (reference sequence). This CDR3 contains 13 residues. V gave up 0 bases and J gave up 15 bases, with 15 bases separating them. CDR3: CASSLASGDIRYF. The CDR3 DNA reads TGTGCCAGCAGCTTAGCCTCCGGGGACATACGGTACTTC. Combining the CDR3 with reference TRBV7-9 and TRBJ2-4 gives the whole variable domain DTGVSQNPRHKITKRGQNVTFRCDPISEHNRLYWYRQTLGQGPEFLTYFQNEAQLEKSRLLSDRFSAERPKGSFSTLEIQRTEQGDSAMYLCASSLASGDIRYFGAGTRLSVL.

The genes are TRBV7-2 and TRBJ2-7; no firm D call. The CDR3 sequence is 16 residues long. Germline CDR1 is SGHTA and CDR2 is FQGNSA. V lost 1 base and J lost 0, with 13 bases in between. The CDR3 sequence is CASSLVGSVSSYEQYF. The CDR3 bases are TGTGCCAGCAGCTTAGTGGGCAGCGTCAGCTCCTACGAGCAGTACTTC.

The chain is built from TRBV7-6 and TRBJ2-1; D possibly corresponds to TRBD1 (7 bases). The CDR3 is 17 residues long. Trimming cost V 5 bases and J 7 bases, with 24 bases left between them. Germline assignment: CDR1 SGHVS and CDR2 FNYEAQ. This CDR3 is CASSPRQGLSRGNEQFF. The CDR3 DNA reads TGTGCCAGCAGCCCCAGACAGGGATTAAGTCGGGGGAATGAGCAGTTCTTC.

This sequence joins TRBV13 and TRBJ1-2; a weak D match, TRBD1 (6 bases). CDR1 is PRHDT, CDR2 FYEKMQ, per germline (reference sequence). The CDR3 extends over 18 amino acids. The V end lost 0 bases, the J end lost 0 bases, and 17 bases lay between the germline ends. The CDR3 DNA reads TGTGCCAGCAGCTTAGGCCTAATAGGACAGAGAGCTAACTATGGCTACACCTTC. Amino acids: CASSLGLIGQRANYGYTF. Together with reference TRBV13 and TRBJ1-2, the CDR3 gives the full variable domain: AAGVIQSPRHLIKEKRETATLKCYPIPRHDTVYWYQQGPGQDPQFLISFYEKMQSDKGSIPDRFSAQQFSDYHSELNMSSLELGDSALYFCASSLGLIGQRANYGYTFGSGTRLTVV.